This TCR beta chain was identified in a study of shared clonotypes between healthy human individuals. Repertoires were generated with immunoSEQ multiplex PCR, while TCRdb's copy carries only in-frame clones and drops some. The table lists about 590,000 clones, 95% of them singletons. The germline CDR1 and CDR2 sequences are SGHDT and YYEEEE. This CDR3 is 13 amino acids long. V dropped 0 bases and J dropped 7 bases, with 10 bases sitting between them. Cells designated naive CD8 were CD45RO-negative and were positively selected for CCR7, with terminally differentiated effector memory CD45RA+ cells excluded.

The sample was naive CD8+ T cells sorted from blood. The chain has TRBV5-6 and TRBJ1-2; D is ambiguous. This sequence was found in a woman in her thirties in good health. The CDR3 loop is CASSLGEISGYTF. CDR3 nucleotides: TGTGCCAGCAGCTTGGGGGAAATAAGTGGCTACACCTTC.